A selection of T cell receptor beta chains follows, all from one sample in a study of T cells after yellow fever vaccination. TCRdb reprocessed the 5' RACE reads with MiXCR, giving one entry per CDR3 protein. The sample contains approximately 180,000 distinct CDR3 sequences, approximately 6.2% of which appear only once. The sequences come from CD4+ T cells sorted from PBMCs, collected on the day of the first yellow fever vaccination. The receptor set was obtained from a man between 18 and 29 years old who received the YFV17D yellow fever vaccine. CDR3s include the opening cysteine and the closing phenylalanine or tryptophan. The order of the fields is J gene, D gene, clone size, V gene, CDR3 protein, CDR3 DNA. A D gene is named only where the DNA matches it firmly. The listing skips clone size in some rows; elsewhere it reads once, few, many or a size class.

TRBJ2-2 | - | many | TRBV7-3 | CASRTGPNTGELFF | TGTGCCAGCAGAACGGGACCGAACACCGGGGAGCTGTTTTTT
TRBJ2-2 | - | many | TRBV7-2 | CASSLAGGELFF | TGTGCCAGCAGCTTGGCAGGGGGGGAGCTGTTTTTT
TRBJ1-1 | - | many | TRBV6-5 | CASSYSFWGSNTEAFF | TGTGCCAGCAGTTACTCGTTCTGGGGCTCTAACACTGAAGCTTTCTTT
TRBJ2-3 | - | - | TRBV2 | CASRPDPQNTQYF | TGTGCCAGCAGACCTGACCCCCAGAATACGCAGTATTTT
TRBJ2-7 | - | many | TRBV7-2 | CASSQRTVYEQYF | TGTGCCAGCAGCCAACGGACAGTTTACGAGCAGTACTTC
TRBJ1-4 | - | - | TRBV5-1 | CASSLRDATNEKLFF | TGCGCCAGCAGCTTGAGAGATGCAACTAATGAAAAACTGTTTTTT
TRBJ2-1 | TRBD2 | few | TRBV14 | CASSQGLAAWGDEQFF | TGTGCCAGCAGCCAAGGGCTAGCGGCTTGGGGGGATGAGCAGTTCTTC
TRBJ2-3 | TRBD1 | many | TRBV29-1 | CSATSTGPTDTQYF | TGCAGCGCCACCTCGACAGGGCCGACAGATACGCAGTATTTT
TRBJ2-5 | - | few | TRBV7-2 | CASSLVGNSQETQYF | TGTGCCAGCAGCTTAGTGGGGAATAGCCAAGAGACCCAGTACTTC
TRBJ1-1 | - | - | TRBV5-1 | CASSLTRQVVTEAFF | TGCGCCAGCAGCTTGACGAGACAGGTCGTCACTGAAGCTTTCTTT